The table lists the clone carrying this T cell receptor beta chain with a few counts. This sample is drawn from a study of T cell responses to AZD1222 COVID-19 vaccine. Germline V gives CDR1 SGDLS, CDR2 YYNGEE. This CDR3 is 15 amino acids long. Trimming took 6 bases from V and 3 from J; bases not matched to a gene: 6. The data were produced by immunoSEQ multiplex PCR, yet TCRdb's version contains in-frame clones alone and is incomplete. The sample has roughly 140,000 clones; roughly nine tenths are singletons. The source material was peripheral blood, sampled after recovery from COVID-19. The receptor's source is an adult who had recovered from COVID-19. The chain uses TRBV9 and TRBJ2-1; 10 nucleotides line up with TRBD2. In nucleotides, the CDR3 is TGTGCCAGCACCCTCAGCGGGAGGGACTACAATGAGCAGTTCTTC. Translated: CASTLSGRDYNEQFF. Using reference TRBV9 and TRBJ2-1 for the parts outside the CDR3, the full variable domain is DSGVTQTPKHLITATGQRVTLRCSPRSGDLSVYWYQQSLDQGLQFLIQYYNGEERAKGNILERFSAQQFPDLHSELNLSSLELGDSALYFCASTLSGRDYNEQFFGPGTRLTVL.